These T cell receptor beta chains were read from a single sample in a study of shared clonotypes between healthy human individuals. Some clones are missing from TCRdb's copy, which holds only in-frame ones; the method was immunoSEQ multiplex PCR. The sample yields around 1.5 million clones, 98% seen once. Sequencing was carried out using naive CD4+ T cells sorted from blood. Receptors originate from a man aged 25-40 years in good health. Each CDR3 is given with its conserved first and last residue. D genes are given only for firm matches. A clone size is listed for some rows: how often the clone was seen (once, few, many), or a class if it is expanded.

V	D	J	size	length	DNA	CDR3
TRBV7-8	TRBD1	TRBJ2-7	-	14	TGTGCCAGCAGGGGACAGGGGGCCTCCTACGAGCAGTACTTC	CASRGQGASYEQYF
TRBV4-3	-	TRBJ2-4	-	15	TGCGCCAGCAGCCAAGAGGAGCGGGTAAAAAACATTCAGTACTTC	CASSQEERVKNIQYF
TRBV18	-	TRBJ2-6	once	17	TGTGCCAGCTCACCACCGCCAAGCTTAGGAGGGGCCAACGTCCTGACTTTC	CASSPPPSLGGANVLTF
TRBV7-9	-	TRBJ1-4	-	15	TGTGCCAGCAGCTTCACGGGACTCAGCACATGGGAACTGTTTTTT	CASSFTGLSTWELFF
TRBV18	TRBD2	TRBJ2-3	-	16	TGTGCCAGCTCACCACCGAGCGGGGTTAGCACAGATACGCAGTATTTT	CASSPPSGVSTDTQYF
TRBV18	-	TRBJ2-3	-	13	TGTGCCAGCTCACCAGGGCACACAGATACGCAGTATTTT	CASSPGHTDTQYF
TRBV29-1	-	TRBJ2-2	-	13	TGCAGCGTTTTTGACTCGAGGACCGGGGAGCTGTTTTTT	CSVFDSRTGELFF
TRBV28	TRBD1	TRBJ2-7	-	15	TGTGCCAGCAGTCCCGGACAGGGTAACCTCTGGAAGCAGTACTTC	CASSPGQGNLWKQYF
TRBV20-1	-	TRBJ1-2	few	11	TGCAGTGCAGCGACAGCCCTTGACTACACCTTC	CSAATALDYTF
TRBV7-8	-	TRBJ2-1	once	14	TGTGCCAGCAGCTCACTGACAGCCTACAATGAGCAGTTCTTC	CASSSLTAYNEQFF
TRBV5-4	-	TRBJ2-5	-	13	TGTGCCAGCACACAGGGGAGGGAAGAGACCCAGTACTTC	CASTQGREETQYF
TRBV18	-	TRBJ2-7	-	13	TGTGCCAGCTCACCGGGACTCCTCTACGAGCAGTACTTC	CASSPGLLYEQYF
TRBV18	-	TRBJ1-1	-	15	TGTGCCAGCTCCTCAGACATGAATTTGGACACTGAAGCTTTCTTT	CASSSDMNLDTEAFF
TRBV7-2	TRBD2	TRBJ2-2	-	14	TGTGCCAGCAGCCAAGCGGGGTGGGCCGGGGAGCTGTTTTTT	CASSQAGWAGELFF
TRBV28	TRBD1	TRBJ2-7	-	17	TGTGCCAGCACCCTAGAAACGGGCCAGGGGGCCGCCTACGAGCAGTACTTC	CASTLETGQGAAYEQYF
TRBV18	-	TRBJ2-1	-	13	TGTGCCAGCTCACCATCGGCTCGAAATGAGCAGTTCTTC	CASSPSARNEQFF
TRBV5-6	-	TRBJ1-3	-	15	TGTGCCAGCAGCTCACCCCCCAGCTCTGGAAACACCATATATTTT	CASSSPPSSGNTIYF
TRBV18	-	TRBJ2-7	-	11	TGTGCCAGCTCACCAGCCTTGGAGCAGTACTTC	CASSPALEQYF
TRBV11-1	TRBD2	TRBJ2-7	-	17	TGTGCCAGCAGCTTAAGCCAAGCTAGCGGGAGCCCCTACGAGCAGTACTTC	CASSLSQASGSPYEQYF
TRBV5-1	TRBD1	TRBJ2-7	-	17	TGCGCCAGCGCTGCCGGGACAGGGGGCGCATTAAACTACGAGCAGTACTTC	CASAAGTGGALNYEQYF
TRBV14	-	TRBJ1-2	-	13	TGTGCCAGCAGCCAAGCGATTCTCTATGGCTACACCTTC	CASSQAILYGYTF
TRBV28	TRBD1	TRBJ2-1	-	15	TGTGCCAGCAGTTTGCTGGACAGGGTGTACAATGAGCAGTTCTTC	CASSLLDRVYNEQFF
TRBV15	-	TRBJ2-7	-	15	TGTGCCACCAGCAGAGTTGACGGGTTGGACTACGAGCAGTACTTC	CATSRVDGLDYEQYF
TRBV6-5	-	TRBJ1-1	-	13	TGTGCCAGCAGTTACGGAGGGAACACTGAAGCTTTCTTT	CASSYGGNTEAFF
TRBV4-3	TRBD1	TRBJ1-1	-	15	TGCGCCAGCAGCCGGACAGGGGGCGGAGGCACTGAAGCTTTCTTT	CASSRTGGGGTEAFF
TRBV21-1	-	TRBJ2-1	once	15	TGTGCCAGCCTCCTGCTAGCGGGAGGGGATAATGAGCAGTTCTTC	CASLLLAGGDNEQFF
TRBV2	-	TRBJ2-7	-	15	TGTGCCAGCACCTCCACAGGATTGCGTTCCTACGAGCAGTACTTC	CASTSTGLRSYEQYF
TRBV18	-	TRBJ2-7	-	11	TGTGCCAGCTCAGGGGTATACGAGCAGTACTTC	CASSGVYEQYF
TRBV23-1	TRBD1	TRBJ2-1	-	16	TGCGCCAGCAGTCAAACCCGGGACAGGGGATCCAATGAGCAGTTCTTC	CASSQTRDRGSNEQFF
TRBV28	TRBD2	TRBJ2-4	-	12	TGTGCCAGCAGTCGACTCGGGGGGGCCACTTCCTTC	CASSRLGGATSF
TRBV11-2	-	TRBJ2-3	-	12	TGTGCCAGCAGCCCCGGCTTGGATACGCAGTATTTT	CASSPGLDTQYF
TRBV11-2	TRBD2	TRBJ2-7	-	17	TGTGCCAGCAGCTTAGGGACTAGCTTTATGGGCTCCTACGAGCAGTACTTC	CASSLGTSFMGSYEQYF
TRBV2	TRBD2	TRBJ2-5	-	14	TGTGCCAGCATCCGAGCGGGGTGGGGAAGTGACCAGTACTTC	CASIRAGWGSDQYF
TRBV30	-	TRBJ2-7	-	14	TGTGCCTGTAGTAGCGCCCCTTCCTCCTACGAGCAGTACTTC	CACSSAPSSYEQYF
TRBV29-1	TRBD2	TRBJ2-1	-	15	TGCAGCGTTGACGCGGGGGTCGGGGCCTACAATGAGCAGTTCTTC	CSVDAGVGAYNEQFF
TRBV29-1	-	TRBJ2-7	-	12	TGCAGCGCGAGGCGGCCTGGGTACGAGCAGTACTTC	CSARRPGYEQYF